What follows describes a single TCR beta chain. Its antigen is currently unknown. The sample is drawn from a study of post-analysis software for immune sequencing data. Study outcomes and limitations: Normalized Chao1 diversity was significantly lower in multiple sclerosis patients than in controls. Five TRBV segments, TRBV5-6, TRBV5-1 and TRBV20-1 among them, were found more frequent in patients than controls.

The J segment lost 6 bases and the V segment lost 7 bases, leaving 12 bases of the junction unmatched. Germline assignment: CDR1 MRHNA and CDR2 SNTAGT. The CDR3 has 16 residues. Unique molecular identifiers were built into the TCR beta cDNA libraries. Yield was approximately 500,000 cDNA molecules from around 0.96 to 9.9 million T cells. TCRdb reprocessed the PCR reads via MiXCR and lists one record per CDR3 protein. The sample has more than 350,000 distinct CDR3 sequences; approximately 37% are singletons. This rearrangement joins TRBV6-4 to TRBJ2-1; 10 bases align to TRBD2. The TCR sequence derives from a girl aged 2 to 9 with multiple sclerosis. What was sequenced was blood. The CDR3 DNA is TGTGCCAGCAAAGAACGTCTAGCGGGAGTTTCCAATGAGCAGTTCTTC. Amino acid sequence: CASKERLAGVSNEQFF.